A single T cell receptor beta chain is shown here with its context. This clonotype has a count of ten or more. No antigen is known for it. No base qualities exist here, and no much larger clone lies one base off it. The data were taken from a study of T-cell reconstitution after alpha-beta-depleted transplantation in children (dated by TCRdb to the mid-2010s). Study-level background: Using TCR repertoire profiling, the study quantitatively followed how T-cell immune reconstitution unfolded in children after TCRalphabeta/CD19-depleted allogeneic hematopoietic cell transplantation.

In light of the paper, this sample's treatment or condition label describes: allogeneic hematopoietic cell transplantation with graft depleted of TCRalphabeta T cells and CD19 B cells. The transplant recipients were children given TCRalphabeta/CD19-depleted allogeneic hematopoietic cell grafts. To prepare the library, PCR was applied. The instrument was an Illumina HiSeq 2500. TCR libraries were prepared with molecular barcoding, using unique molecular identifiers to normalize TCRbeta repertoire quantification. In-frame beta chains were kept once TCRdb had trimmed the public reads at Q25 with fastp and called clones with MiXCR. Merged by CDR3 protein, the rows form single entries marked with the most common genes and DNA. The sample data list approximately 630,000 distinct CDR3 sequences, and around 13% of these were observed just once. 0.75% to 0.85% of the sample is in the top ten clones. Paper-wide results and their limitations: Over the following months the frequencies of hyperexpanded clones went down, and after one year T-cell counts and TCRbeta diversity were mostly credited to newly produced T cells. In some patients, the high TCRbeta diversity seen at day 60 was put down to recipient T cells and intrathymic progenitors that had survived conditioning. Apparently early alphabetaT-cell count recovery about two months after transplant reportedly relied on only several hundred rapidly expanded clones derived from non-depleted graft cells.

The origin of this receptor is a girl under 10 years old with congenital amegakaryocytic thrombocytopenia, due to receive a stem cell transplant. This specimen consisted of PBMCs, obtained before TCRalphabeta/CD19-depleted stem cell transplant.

The DNA is TGCGCCAGCAGTTTTGGGACAGGCACCGGGGAGCTGTTTTTT. This is translated as CASSFGTGTGELFF. The rearranged segments are TRBV5-1 and TRBJ2-2; TRBD1 agrees with 8 junctional bases. The CDR3 numbers 14 residues from cysteine through phenylalanine. Only the CDR3 portion is preserved as DNA: 42 bases, with reading frame beginning at the first base. Germline trimming amounts to 5 bases on V and 4 bases on J, with 4 as the count of junction bases outside the gene matches. CDR1 SGHRS and CDR2 YFSETQ are derived from the germline V gene.